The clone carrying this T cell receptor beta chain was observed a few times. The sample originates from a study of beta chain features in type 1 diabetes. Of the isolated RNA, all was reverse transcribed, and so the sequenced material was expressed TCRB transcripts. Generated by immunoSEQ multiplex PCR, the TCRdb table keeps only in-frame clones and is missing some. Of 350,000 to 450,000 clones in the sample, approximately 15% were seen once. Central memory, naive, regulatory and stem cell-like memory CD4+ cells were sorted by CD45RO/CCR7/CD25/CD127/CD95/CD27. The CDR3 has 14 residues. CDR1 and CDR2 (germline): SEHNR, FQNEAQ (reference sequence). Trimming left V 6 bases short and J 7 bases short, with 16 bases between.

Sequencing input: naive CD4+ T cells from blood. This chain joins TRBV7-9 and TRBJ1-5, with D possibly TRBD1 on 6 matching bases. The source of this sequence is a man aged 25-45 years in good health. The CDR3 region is CASSPLVGGQPQHF. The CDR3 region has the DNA TGTGCCAGCAGTCCGCTGGTGGGGGGCCAGCCCCAGCATTTT.